These 3 T cell receptor beta chains originate from one sample sequenced in a study of radiation and T cells in renal cell carcinoma. The time point: blood 4 weeks post-SBRT, at nephrectomy. Stated treatment: 15 Gy SBRT to primary tumor, nephrectomy 4 weeks later. TCRdb's copy holds only in-frame clones and misses some; the assay was immunoSEQ multiplex PCR. The sample lists about 77,000 clones; approximately 82% were seen once. This material consisted of blood, taken from a patient whose treatment included radiotherapy and nephrectomy. The receptor source for this set is a woman aged 60 to 75 with renal cell carcinoma.

This clone was detected only a few times. The chain recombines TRBV7-3 with TRBJ1-2, with D tentatively TRBD1 (6 bases). The CDR3 totals 13 residues. Deletions cut 5 bases from V and 2 bases from J, with 9 bases between. The germline CDR1 and CDR2 sequences are SGHTA and FQGTGA. The chain's CDR3 is CASSRDRNYGYTF. CDR3 DNA sequence: TGTGCCAGCAGCCGCGACAGGAACTATGGCTACACCTTC.

J is TRBJ2-3 and V is TRBV10-3; 8 nucleotides agree with TRBD1. Germline V gives CDR1 ENHRY, CDR2 SYGVKD. The CDR3 length is 15 residues. The V segment lost 7 bases and the J segment 0 bases; nucleotides outside the gene matches: 6. As DNA, the CDR3 is TGTGCCATCATGCAGGGGGCCGGTAGCACAGATACGCAGTATTTT. It translates to CAIMQGAGSTDTQYF.

The chain couples TRBV4-1 to TRBJ1-4; D possibly corresponds to TRBD1 (6 bases). Germline values: CDR1 MGHRA, CDR2 YSYEKL. The CDR3 covers 17 residues. V was clipped by 5 bases and J by 7 bases, with 23 bases between them. The CDR3 reads CASSSLSLRGESEKLFF. The CDR3 nucleotides are TGCGCCAGCAGCTCCTTGAGCCTAAGGGGGGAAAGTGAAAAACTGTTTTTT.